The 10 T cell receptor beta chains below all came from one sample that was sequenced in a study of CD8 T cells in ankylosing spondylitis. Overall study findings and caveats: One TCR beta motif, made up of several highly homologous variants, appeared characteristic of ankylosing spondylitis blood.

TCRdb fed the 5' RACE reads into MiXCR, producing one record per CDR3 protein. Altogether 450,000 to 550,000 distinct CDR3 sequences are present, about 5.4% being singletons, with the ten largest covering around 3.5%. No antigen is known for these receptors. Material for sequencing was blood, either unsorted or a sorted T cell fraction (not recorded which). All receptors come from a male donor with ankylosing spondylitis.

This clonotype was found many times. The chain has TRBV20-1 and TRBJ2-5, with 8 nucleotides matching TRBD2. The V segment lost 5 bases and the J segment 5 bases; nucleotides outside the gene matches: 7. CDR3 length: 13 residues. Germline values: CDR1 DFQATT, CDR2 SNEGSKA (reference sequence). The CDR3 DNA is TGCAGTGCTCCGGGACTAGATTTGGAGACCCAGTACTTC. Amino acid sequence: CSAPGLDLETQYF.

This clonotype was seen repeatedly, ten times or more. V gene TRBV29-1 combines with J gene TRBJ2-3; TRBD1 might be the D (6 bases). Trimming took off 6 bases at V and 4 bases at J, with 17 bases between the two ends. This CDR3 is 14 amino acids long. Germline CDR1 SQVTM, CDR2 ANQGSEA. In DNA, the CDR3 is TGCAGCGTCGGAGCCCTCCAGGGGTCAGATACGCAGTATTTT. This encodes CSVGALQGSDTQYF.

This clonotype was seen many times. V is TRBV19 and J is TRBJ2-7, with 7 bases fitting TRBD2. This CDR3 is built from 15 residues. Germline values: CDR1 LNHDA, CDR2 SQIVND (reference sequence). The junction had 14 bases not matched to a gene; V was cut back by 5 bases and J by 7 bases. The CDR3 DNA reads TGTGCCAGTAGTGTTTCTAGCGGATTTATACGGGAGCAGTACTTC. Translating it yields CASSVSSGFIREQYF.

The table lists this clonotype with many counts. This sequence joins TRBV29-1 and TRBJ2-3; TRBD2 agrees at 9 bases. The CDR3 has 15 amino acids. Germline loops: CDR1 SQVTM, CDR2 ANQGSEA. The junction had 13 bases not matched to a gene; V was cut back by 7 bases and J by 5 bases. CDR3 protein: CSAMWGGREVDTQYF. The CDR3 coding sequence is TGCAGCGCCATGTGGGGCGGGAGGGAGGTAGATACGCAGTATTTT.

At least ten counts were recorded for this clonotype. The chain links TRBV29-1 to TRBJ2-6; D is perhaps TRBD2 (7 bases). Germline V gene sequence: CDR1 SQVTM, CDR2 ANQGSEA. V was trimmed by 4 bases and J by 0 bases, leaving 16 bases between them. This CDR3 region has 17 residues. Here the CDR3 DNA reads TGCAGCGTTGGTGGCAGGGGAGGGATCTCTGGGGCCAACGTCCTGACTTTC. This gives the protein CSVGGRGGISGANVLTF.

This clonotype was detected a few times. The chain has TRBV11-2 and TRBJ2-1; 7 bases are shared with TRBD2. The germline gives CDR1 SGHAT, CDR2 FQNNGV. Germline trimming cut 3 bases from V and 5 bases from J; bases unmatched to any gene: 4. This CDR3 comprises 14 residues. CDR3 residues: CASSLGLIDNEQFF. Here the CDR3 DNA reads TGTGCCAGCAGCTTGGGACTAATTGACAATGAGCAGTTCTTC.

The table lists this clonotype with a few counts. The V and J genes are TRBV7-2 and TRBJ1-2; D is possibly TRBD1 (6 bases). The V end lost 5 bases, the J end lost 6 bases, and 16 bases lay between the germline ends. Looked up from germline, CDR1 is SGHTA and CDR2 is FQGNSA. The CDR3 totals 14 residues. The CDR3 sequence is CASSPFTGLHGYTF. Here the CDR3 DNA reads TGTGCCAGCAGCCCTTTCACAGGGTTGCATGGCTACACCTTC.

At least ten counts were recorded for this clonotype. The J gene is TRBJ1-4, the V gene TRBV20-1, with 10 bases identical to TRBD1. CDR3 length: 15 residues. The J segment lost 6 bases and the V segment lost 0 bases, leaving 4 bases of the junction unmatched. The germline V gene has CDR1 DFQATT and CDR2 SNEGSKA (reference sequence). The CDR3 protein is CSARDSGTGDEKLFF. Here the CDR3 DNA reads TGCAGTGCTAGAGATTCTGGGACAGGGGATGAAAAACTGTTTTTT.

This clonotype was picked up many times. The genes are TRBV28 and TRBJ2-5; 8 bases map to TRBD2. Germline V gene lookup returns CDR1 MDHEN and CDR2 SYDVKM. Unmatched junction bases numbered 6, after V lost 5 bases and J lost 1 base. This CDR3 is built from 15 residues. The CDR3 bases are TGTGCCAGCAGTAACGGGGGGGGCCTCCAAGAGACCCAGTACTTC. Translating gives CASSNGGGLQETQYF.

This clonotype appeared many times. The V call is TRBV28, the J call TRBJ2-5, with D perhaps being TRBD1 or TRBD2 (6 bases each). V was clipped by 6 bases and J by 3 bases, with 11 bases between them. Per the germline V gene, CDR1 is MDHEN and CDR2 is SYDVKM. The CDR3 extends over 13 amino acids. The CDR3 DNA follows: TGTGCCAGCAGGAAAGGGGGGAAAGAGACCCAGTACTTC. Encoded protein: CASRKGGKETQYF.